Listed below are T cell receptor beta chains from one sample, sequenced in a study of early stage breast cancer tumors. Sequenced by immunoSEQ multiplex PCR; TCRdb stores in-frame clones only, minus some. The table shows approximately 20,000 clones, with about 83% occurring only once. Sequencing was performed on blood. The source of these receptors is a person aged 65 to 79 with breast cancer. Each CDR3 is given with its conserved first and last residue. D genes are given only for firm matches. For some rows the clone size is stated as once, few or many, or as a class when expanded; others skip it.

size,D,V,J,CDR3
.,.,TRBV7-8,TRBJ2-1,CASSPTQRSSYNEQFF
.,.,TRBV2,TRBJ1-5,CASRRGGGNQPQHF
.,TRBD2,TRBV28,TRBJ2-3,CASSGTSGGTSTDTQYF
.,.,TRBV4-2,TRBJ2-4,CASSQSPGETGAKNIQYF
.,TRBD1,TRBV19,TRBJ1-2,CASKNTGGSGGYTF
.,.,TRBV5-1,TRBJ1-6,CASSLDAAGVSSPLHF
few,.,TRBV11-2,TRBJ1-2,CASSLGTGNYGYTF
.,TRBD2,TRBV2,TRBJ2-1,CASSDGAGGSSVNEQFF
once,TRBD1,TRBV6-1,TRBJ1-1,CASSEPGQGSAEAFF
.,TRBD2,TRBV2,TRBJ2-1,CASSGERRTSLNLYNEQFF
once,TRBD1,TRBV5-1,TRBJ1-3,CASSLLGQGGNTIYF
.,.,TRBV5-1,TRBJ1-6,CASSLEGNSPLHF
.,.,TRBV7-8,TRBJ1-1,CASSFRLGNTEAFF
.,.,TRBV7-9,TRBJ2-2,CASSFLRQANTGELFF
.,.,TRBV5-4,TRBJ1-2,CASSYTGLGANYGYTF
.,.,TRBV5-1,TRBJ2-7,CASSLVAGGTYEQYF
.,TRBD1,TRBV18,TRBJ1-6,CASKPRTGKDSPLHF
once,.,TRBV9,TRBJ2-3,CASSDGGHRTDTQYF
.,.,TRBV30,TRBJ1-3,CAWSIGGSGNTIYF
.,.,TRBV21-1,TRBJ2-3,CASSKALEGAVTDTQYF
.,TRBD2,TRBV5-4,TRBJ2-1,CASSPGRGSYNEQFF
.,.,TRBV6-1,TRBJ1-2,CASSDGNNYGYTF